This T cell receptor beta chain is drawn from a study of T-cell reconstitution after alpha-beta-depleted transplantation in children. TCRbeta library construction was performed incorporating unique molecular identifiers. TCRdb itself ran the PCR reads through MiXCR, one entry per CDR3 protein. The sample lists a few hundred thousand distinct CDR3 sequences, roughly a tenth occurring once. Sequenced material: PBMCs from the stem cell graft donor, taken from the stem cell graft. The clonotype comes from a human donor who donated a stem cell graft to a child with acute myeloid leukemia.

This CDR3 is CSATSPSGLADTQYF. CDR3 DNA sequence: TGCAGTGCTACCTCCCCCAGCGGGCTTGCAGATACGCAGTATTTT. The chain couples TRBV20-1 to TRBJ2-3, with a weak D call TRBD2 (6 bases). The germline V and J ends were trimmed by 4 bases and 4 bases, with 18 bases remaining between them. This CDR3 has 15 amino acids. Germline-derived CDR1 and CDR2 are DFQATT and SNEGSKA (reference sequence).